These 22 T cell receptor beta chains share one sample of origin, sequenced in a study of T cells in Graves' hyperthyroidism and ophthalmopathy. TCR beta CDR3 regions were amplified from RNA. First-round RT-PCR targeting the TCR CDR3 was performed with the HTBI primer set. From the multiplex PCR reads, TCRdb called clonotypes with MiXCR, one entry per CDR3 protein. The sample shows 550,000 to 800,000 distinct CDR3 sequences, roughly 17% of them seen only once. Material for sequencing was blood. The receptor set was obtained from a man younger than 35 with Graves' hyperthyroidism.

This clonotype appeared many times. The rearrangement joins TRBV12-3 or TRBV12-4 to TRBJ1-1; D not certain. CDR3 size: 15 residues. V was cut by 2 bases and J by 3 bases, with 13 bases left in between. CDR3 sequence (DNA): TGTGCCAGCAGTTTACCCGGGAGGGAAGACACTGAAGCTTTCTTT. Translated, it gives CASSLPGREDTEAFF.

This clonotype appeared many times. CDR3 sequence reads: CASSWTGSYNEQFF. CDR3 sequence (DNA): TGTGCCAGCAGTTGGACAGGGTCATACAATGAGCAGTTCTTC. This chain joins TRBV12-3 or TRBV12-4 and TRBJ2-1; 8 bases match TRBD1. The CDR3 spans 14 residues. Trimming removed 4 bases from V and 4 bases from J; junction bases left unmatched: 3.

This clonotype was observed a few times. V gene TRBV10-3 combines with J gene TRBJ2-1, with D unresolved. The CDR3 is 11 amino acids. The V gene's germline CDR1 is ENHRY and CDR2 SYGVKD. V gave up 5 bases and J gave up 4 bases, with 3 bases separating them. The CDR3 coding sequence is TGTGCCATCAGTTATTACAATGAGCAGTTCTTC. This translates into CAISYYNEQFF.

This clonotype was detected only a few times. The gene calls are TRBV19 and TRBJ2-5; D is possibly TRBD2 (6 bases). Germline CDR1 and CDR2: LNHDA and SQIVND (reference sequence). The CDR3 is 13 residues long. Trimming took off 1 base at V and 3 bases at J, with 6 bases between the two ends. The CDR3 region has the DNA TGTGCCAGTAGTATAGGGGGGGAAGAGACCCAGTACTTC. Amino acid sequence: CASSIGGEETQYF.

The chain couples TRBV10-3 to TRBJ1-1; no firm D call. The CDR3 has 14 residues. V was trimmed by 7 bases and J by 2 bases, leaving 14 bases between them. CDR1 is ENHRY, CDR2 SYGVKD, per germline. The CDR3 DNA sequence: TGTGCCATCACCCCCTCCGCAAGAAACACTGAAGCTTTCTTT. It yields the protein CAITPSARNTEAFF.

This clonotype was seen many times. This chain uses TRBV7-8 with TRBJ2-1; D may be TRBD2 (5 bases). Deletions cut 3 bases from V and 5 bases from J, with 11 bases between. The CDR3 has 14 residues. Germline lookup yields CDR1 SGHVS and CDR2 FQNEAQ. DNA of the CDR3: TGTGCCAGCAGCTTTAGAGGGAGTGACAATGAGCAGTTCTTC. It yields the protein CASSFRGSDNEQFF.

In this sample, this clonotype turned up a few times. The V call is TRBV20-1, the J call TRBJ2-2; no reliable D call. Germline V gene sequence: CDR1 DFQATT, CDR2 SNEGSKA (reference sequence). V was pared by 6 bases and J by 4 bases, with 9 bases between. This CDR3 is built from 12 residues. Written as DNA, the CDR3 is TGCAGTGCCAAAATCCCCACCGGGGAGCTGTTTTTT. This encodes CSAKIPTGELFF.

This rearrangement joins TRBV7-9 to TRBJ1-2, with 7 bases aligning to TRBD1. V trimming: 5 bases; J trimming: 4 bases; junction bases outside the gene matches: 7. CDR1 and CDR2 (germline): SEHNR, FQNEAQ (reference sequence). The CDR3 contains 14 residues. The CDR3 bases are TGTGCCAGCAGCGCCGGGACAGCCCTCTATGGCTACACCTTC. This gives the protein CASSAGTALYGYTF.

This clonotype was counted ten times or more. Here the CDR3 reads CASSYRGSTEAFF. The DNA for the CDR3 is TGTGCCAGCAGCTACAGGGGTTCCACTGAAGCTTTCTTT. This chain uses TRBV7-9 with TRBJ1-1; 7 bases align to TRBD1. J was trimmed by 4 bases and V by 4 bases; bases with no gene match: 3. The CDR3 spans 13 residues. Germline CDR1 reads SEHNR; CDR2 reads FQNEAQ (reference sequence).

The rearrangement joins TRBV11-3 to TRBJ2-1, with a weak D call TRBD2 (6 bases). Per the germline V gene, CDR1 is SGHNT and CDR2 is YENEEA. Trimming stripped 4 bases from V and 3 bases from J, with 13 bases between. This CDR3 comprises 15 residues. This CDR3 is CASSSTSQVYNEQFF. Here the CDR3 DNA reads TGTGCCAGCAGCTCCACTAGCCAGGTCTACAATGAGCAGTTCTTC.

This clonotype was detected ten times or more. The chain recombines TRBV6-1 with TRBJ2-1; TRBD1 matches at 12 bases. V lost 2 bases to trimming and J lost 1 base; unmatched junction nucleotides: 6. This CDR3 contains 18 residues. Germline V gene lookup returns CDR1 MNHNS and CDR2 SASEGT. The CDR3 nucleotides read TGTGCCAGCAGTGAATGGGGGACAGGGGGCAGGTCCTACAATGAGCAGTTCTTC. It translates to CASSEWGTGGRSYNEQFF.

This clonotype has only a few counts. The rearrangement uses TRBV29-1 and TRBJ2-7, with D perhaps matching TRBD1 (6 bases). The CDR3 loop spans 13 amino acids. In germline, CDR1 is SQVTM, CDR2 ANQGSEA. The V end lost 4 bases, the J end lost 0 bases, and 10 bases lay between the germline ends. The CDR3 DNA sequence: TGCAGCGTTGTACCACAGGGCTCCTACGAGCAGTACTTC. This gives the protein CSVVPQGSYEQYF.

Only a few counts were recorded for this clonotype. The chain couples TRBV7-2 to TRBJ2-7; 13 nucleotides align to TRBD2. Germline assignment: CDR1 SGHTA and CDR2 FQGNSA. V lost 7 bases to trimming and J lost 2 bases; unmatched junction nucleotides: 2. This CDR3 comprises 14 residues. The CDR3 sequence: CASTGLAGAYEQYF. The CDR3 bases are TGTGCCAGCACCGGACTAGCGGGGGCCTACGAGCAGTACTTC.

As for this clonotype: A read error may produce the germline difference seen at one junction end. J is TRBJ2-2 and V is TRBV7-9; no clear D. This CDR3 region has 12 residues. The V gene's germline CDR1 is SEHNR and CDR2 FQNEAQ (reference sequence). This CDR3 reads CDTSDATGELFF. The CDR3 DNA reads TGCGACACATCCGACGCCACCGGGGAGCTGTTTTTT.

The table lists this clonotype with a few counts. The chain uses TRBV30 and TRBJ2-1, with D possibly TRBD2 on 7 matching bases. The CDR3 length is 16 residues. Trimming left V 4 bases short and J 4 bases short, with 20 bases between. The germline CDR1 and CDR2 sequences are GTSNPN and SVGIG (reference sequence). As DNA, the CDR3 is TGTGCCTGGAAAAGGGGGGGCTACTGGGGGTACAATGAGCAGTTCTTC. Translation gives CAWKRGGYWGYNEQFF.

This clonotype was counted a few times. V is TRBV14 and J is TRBJ1-4, with D uncertain. Per germline, CDR1 SGHDN and CDR2 FVKESK. The V end lost 1 base, the J end lost 1 base, and 10 bases lay between the germline ends. CDR3 size: 16 residues. CDR3 region: CASSQGLGGTNEKLFF. The CDR3 DNA reads TGTGCCAGCAGCCAAGGGCTGGGAGGAACTAATGAAAAACTGTTTTTT. Full variable domain (missing parts from reference TRBV14 and TRBJ1-4): EAGVTQFPSHSVIEKGQTVTLRCDPISGHDNLYWYRRVMGKEIKFLLHFVKESKQDESGMPNNRFLAERTGGTYSTLKVQPAELEDSGVYFCASSQGLGGTNEKLFFGSGTQLSVL.

This chain connects TRBV10-3 to TRBJ2-5; D is unclear. The V and J ends lost 3 bases and 5 bases respectively, with 10 bases between them. Germline lookup yields CDR1 ENHRY and CDR2 SYGVKD. The length of the CDR3 is 13 residues. The CDR3 region has the DNA TGTGCCATCAGTGATATAAGATCGGAGACCCAGTACTTC. Amino acid sequence: CAISDIRSETQYF.

This clonotype was seen more than once but under ten times. J is TRBJ2-1 and V is TRBV11-2; possible D gene TRBD1, 5 bases. Germline-derived CDR1 and CDR2 are SGHAT and FQNNGV. The CDR3 covers 15 residues. Deletions cut 5 bases from V and 7 bases from J, with 18 bases between. The CDR3 DNA follows: TGTGCCAGCAGCGCCACAACAGGTAGTTCTAATGAGCAGTTCTTC. Its translation is CASSATTGSSNEQFF.

This clonotype has at least ten counts. The chain links TRBV2 to TRBJ2-3; the D is unclear. Trimming took 6 bases from V and 2 from J, leaving 9 bases between them. CDR1 SNHLY and CDR2 FYNNEI come from the germline V gene. The CDR3 loop spans 13 amino acids. Here the CDR3 reads CASRTHATDTQYF. In nucleotides, the CDR3 is TGTGCCAGCAGGACGCACGCCACAGATACGCAGTATTTT.

This clonotype was found many times. This chain links TRBV20-1 with TRBJ2-1; 7 bases align to TRBD1. The CDR3 sequence is 15 residues long. V was clipped by 2 bases and J by 9 bases; unmatched bases: 13. Germline V CDR1 and CDR2: DFQATT, SNEGSKA (reference sequence). CDR3 residues: CSARPPGQPLGEQFF. CDR3 nucleotide sequence: TGCAGTGCTAGACCACCGGGACAGCCCTTAGGTGAGCAGTTCTTC.

V and J are TRBV29-1 and TRBJ2-3; D may be TRBD2 (7 bases). Germline V gene sequence: CDR1 SQVTM, CDR2 ANQGSEA. V shed 6 bases and J shed 5 bases, with 27 bases lying between them. This CDR3 is 17 amino acids long. CDR3 bases: TGCAGCGTCATAGCTGGTGCGGGGGCTAATAAGAGAGATACGCAGTATTTT. Translated: CSVIAGAGANKRDTQYF.

Comments on this clonotype: A much larger clone lies one base from this, so it may be a read error. The J gene is TRBJ2-2, the V gene TRBV30, with 10 bases matching TRBD2. Germline assignment: CDR1 GTSNPN and CDR2 SVGIG (reference sequence). The CDR3 has 15 residues. The CDR3 bases are TGTGCCCGGAGTTTGGGTAGCGGGAGGAACGGGGAGCTGTTTTTT. This sequence encodes CARSLGSGRNGELFF.